Listed below are T cell receptor beta chains from one sample, sequenced in a study of blood T cell repertoires in COVID-19. Repertoires were generated with immunoSEQ multiplex PCR, while TCRdb's copy carries only in-frame clones and drops some. The table has about 130,000 clones, about 89% seen once. Sequencing input: peripheral blood. These receptors all stem from a woman in her 70s with COVID-19, enrolled during active disease. Both conserved end residues are part of each CDR3. Fields, in order: clone size, J gene, V gene, D gene, CDR3 protein, CDR3 DNA. D genes are given only for firm matches. Where a row states a size, it is once, few, many or the class of an expanded clone; other rows omit it.

clone size: .
J gene: TRBJ1-1
V gene: TRBV7-2
D gene: .
CDR3 protein: CASSFSREKAFF
CDR3 DNA: TGTGCCAGCAGCTTTTCCAGGGAAAAAGCTTTCTTT

clone size: few
J gene: TRBJ1-2
V gene: TRBV28
D gene: TRBD1
CDR3 protein: CASSLWHQGQGFRGYTF
CDR3 DNA: TGTGCCAGCAGTTTATGGCACCAGGGACAGGGGTTTCGTGGCTACACCTTC

clone size: .
J gene: TRBJ1-6
V gene: TRBV2
D gene: .
CDR3 protein: CASRYTGILHF
CDR3 DNA: TGTGCCAGCAGATATACCGGGATCCTCCACTTT

clone size: .
J gene: TRBJ2-3
V gene: TRBV28
D gene: .
CDR3 protein: CAVGAPSTDTQYF
CDR3 DNA: TGTGCGGTGGGGGCCCCAAGCACAGATACGCAGTATTTT

clone size: .
J gene: TRBJ2-7
V gene: TRBV12-3/TRBV12-4
D gene: .
CDR3 protein: CASMQTVGYEQYF
CDR3 DNA: TGTGCCAGCATGCAGACAGTGGGTTACGAGCAGTACTTC

clone size: .
J gene: TRBJ1-2
V gene: TRBV24-1
D gene: .
CDR3 protein: CATSASGFGYGYTF
CDR3 DNA: TGTGCCACCAGTGCCTCAGGGTTTGGCTATGGCTACACCTTC

clone size: .
J gene: TRBJ1-4
V gene: TRBV5-1
D gene: TRBD1
CDR3 protein: CASSLEPGQGVFF
CDR3 DNA: TGCGCCAGCAGCTTGGAGCCGGGACAGGGGGTGTTTTTT

clone size: .
J gene: TRBJ2-1
V gene: TRBV7-6
D gene: .
CDR3 protein: CASSLVLQGNVGNEQFF
CDR3 DNA: TGTGCCAGCAGCTTAGTACTACAGGGAAACGTAGGCAATGAGCAGTTCTTC

clone size: .
J gene: TRBJ1-5
V gene: TRBV7-8
D gene: .
CDR3 protein: CASSLAQVEQPQHF
CDR3 DNA: TGTGCCAGCAGCTTAGCGCAGGTAGAGCAGCCCCAGCATTTT

clone size: .
J gene: TRBJ2-5
V gene: TRBV3-1/TRBV3-2
D gene: TRBD1
CDR3 protein: CASSQGNRGPQETQYF
CDR3 DNA: TGTGCCAGCAGCCAAGGCAACAGGGGGCCCCAAGAGACCCAGTACTTC

clone size: .
J gene: TRBJ1-1
V gene: TRBV19
D gene: .
CDR3 protein: CASSSSPRTNGAFF
CDR3 DNA: TGTGCCAGTAGTTCTTCTCCCCGGACAAATGGGGCTTTCTTT

clone size: .
J gene: TRBJ2-1
V gene: TRBV10-3
D gene: TRBD1
CDR3 protein: CAISELNPGQGNEQFF
CDR3 DNA: TGTGCCATCAGTGAGTTAAACCCGGGACAGGGGAATGAGCAGTTCTTC

clone size: .
J gene: TRBJ2-5
V gene: TRBV10-1
D gene: .
CDR3 protein: CASSEGRGSKRETQYF
CDR3 DNA: TGCGCCAGCAGTGAAGGTCGGGGTTCCAAAAGAGAGACCCAGTACTTC

clone size: .
J gene: TRBJ1-2
V gene: TRBV3-1/TRBV3-2
D gene: TRBD1
CDR3 protein: CASSQVNRGYTF
CDR3 DNA: TGTGCCAGCAGCCAAGTCAACAGGGGGTACACCTTC

clone size: .
J gene: TRBJ1-5
V gene: TRBV29-1
D gene: TRBD1
CDR3 protein: CSVTQGYSNQPQHF
CDR3 DNA: TGCAGCGTTACACAGGGGTATAGCAATCAGCCCCAGCATTTT

clone size: .
J gene: TRBJ1-2
V gene: TRBV20-1
D gene: .
CDR3 protein: CSASYGAPFNYGYTF
CDR3 DNA: TGCAGTGCTAGTTATGGGGCCCCCTTTAACTATGGCTACACCTTC

clone size: .
J gene: TRBJ2-1
V gene: TRBV27
D gene: TRBD2
CDR3 protein: CASRHLFQRGGLSSYNEQFF
CDR3 DNA: TGTGCCAGCAGACACCTGTTCCAGCGGGGGGGGTTAAGCTCCTACAATGAGCAGTTCTTC

clone size: .
J gene: TRBJ2-7
V gene: TRBV30
D gene: .
CDR3 protein: CAWSTGSYEQYF
CDR3 DNA: TGTGCCTGGAGTACGGGCTCCTACGAGCAGTACTTC

clone size: .
J gene: TRBJ1-3
V gene: TRBV9
D gene: TRBD1
CDR3 protein: CASSPSSGRGLDTIYF
CDR3 DNA: TGTGCCAGCAGCCCCAGTAGTGGCAGGGGGCTTGACACCATATATTTT

clone size: .
J gene: TRBJ2-1
V gene: TRBV10-2
D gene: TRBD1
CDR3 protein: CASRDRGLYNEQFF
CDR3 DNA: TGCGCCAGCCGTGACAGGGGGCTTTACAATGAGCAGTTCTTC

clone size: .
J gene: TRBJ2-5
V gene: TRBV11-2
D gene: .
CDR3 protein: CASSFLGATAETQYF
CDR3 DNA: TGTGCCAGCAGCTTTTTGGGAGCGACGGCCGAGACCCAGTACTTC

clone size: .
J gene: TRBJ1-2
V gene: TRBV28
D gene: .
CDR3 protein: CASSYDTLGYTF
CDR3 DNA: TGTGCCAGCAGCTACGACACACTTGGCTACACCTTC

clone size: .
J gene: TRBJ1-2
V gene: TRBV28
D gene: .
CDR3 protein: CASSTPPRGGYTF
CDR3 DNA: TGTGCCAGCAGTACACCCCCCCGAGGGGGCTACACCTTC

clone size: .
J gene: TRBJ2-5
V gene: TRBV6-5
D gene: TRBD2
CDR3 protein: CASSRAGGREETQYF
CDR3 DNA: TGTGCCAGCAGTAGAGCGGGGGGGCGGGAAGAGACCCAGTACTTC

clone size: few
J gene: TRBJ2-2
V gene: TRBV28
D gene: TRBD1
CDR3 protein: CASSLPGQGNTGELFF
CDR3 DNA: TGTGCCAGCAGTCTGCCCGGACAGGGGAACACCGGGGAGCTGTTTTTT

clone size: few
J gene: TRBJ2-7
V gene: TRBV2
D gene: TRBD1
CDR3 protein: CASRMTGGEGEQYF
CDR3 DNA: TGTGCCAGCAGGATGACAGGGGGCGAGGGGGAGCAGTACTTC

clone size: .
J gene: TRBJ2-2
V gene: TRBV11-2
D gene: .
CDR3 protein: CASSLILNTGELFF
CDR3 DNA: TGTGCCAGCAGCTTAATTCTGAACACCGGGGAGCTGTTTTTT

clone size: .
J gene: TRBJ2-1
V gene: TRBV11-3
D gene: TRBD2
CDR3 protein: CASSPRGGRDEQFF
CDR3 DNA: TGTGCCAGCAGCCCAAGGGGTGGGAGGGATGAGCAGTTCTTC

clone size: .
J gene: TRBJ2-1
V gene: TRBV5-1
D gene: .
CDR3 protein: CASSLANQRGEQFF
CDR3 DNA: TGCGCCAGCAGCTTGGCCAACCAACGGGGTGAGCAGTTCTTC

clone size: .
J gene: TRBJ2-2
V gene: TRBV7-9
D gene: .
CDR3 protein: CASSLGTNTGELFF
CDR3 DNA: TGTGCCAGCAGCTTAGGGACTAACACCGGGGAGCTGTTTTTT

clone size: .
J gene: TRBJ1-2
V gene: TRBV9
D gene: .
CDR3 protein: CASSVAWGPTNYGYTF
CDR3 DNA: TGTGCCAGCAGCGTAGCCTGGGGCCCTACTAACTATGGCTACACCTTC

clone size: .
J gene: TRBJ2-7
V gene: TRBV29-1
D gene: TRBD1
CDR3 protein: CSAHSGTVTYEQYF
CDR3 DNA: TGCAGCGCACACTCCGGGACAGTCACCTACGAGCAGTACTTC

clone size: once
J gene: TRBJ1-2
V gene: TRBV5-1
D gene: TRBD1
CDR3 protein: CASSSQQGNYGYTF
CDR3 DNA: TGCGCCAGCAGCTCCCAACAGGGGAACTATGGCTACACCTTC

clone size: .
J gene: TRBJ1-2
V gene: TRBV6-5
D gene: TRBD1
CDR3 protein: CASGTGGYGYTF
CDR3 DNA: TGTGCCAGTGGGACAGGGGGCTATGGCTACACCTTC

clone size: .
J gene: TRBJ2-2
V gene: TRBV18
D gene: .
CDR3 protein: CASSPPIDTGELFF
CDR3 DNA: TGTGCCAGCTCACCACCAATAGACACCGGGGAGCTGTTTTTT

clone size: few
J gene: TRBJ2-1
V gene: TRBV7-3
D gene: TRBD2
CDR3 protein: CASSFVAGGRSEQFF
CDR3 DNA: TGTGCCAGCAGCTTCGTAGCGGGGGGGCGTAGTGAGCAGTTCTTC

clone size: .
J gene: TRBJ2-5
V gene: TRBV5-8
D gene: TRBD1
CDR3 protein: CASSRPTGIAETQYF
CDR3 DNA: TGTGCCAGCAGCCGCCCGACAGGGATTGCGGAGACCCAGTACTTC

clone size: .
J gene: TRBJ2-2
V gene: TRBV5-1
D gene: .
CDR3 protein: CASRQAGDTGELFF
CDR3 DNA: TGCGCCAGCAGACAGGCAGGGGACACCGGGGAGCTGTTTTTT

clone size: .
J gene: TRBJ1-1
V gene: TRBV5-5
D gene: .
CDR3 protein: CASSLVTGHPGF
CDR3 DNA: TGTGCCAGCAGCTTGGTTACTGGGCACCCCGGCTTT

clone size: .
J gene: TRBJ1-5
V gene: TRBV6-2/TRBV6-3
D gene: .
CDR3 protein: CASSQGSGNQPQHF
CDR3 DNA: TGTGCCAGCAGCCAAGGGAGCGGCAATCAGCCCCAGCATTTT

clone size: .
J gene: TRBJ1-4
V gene: TRBV28
D gene: .
CDR3 protein: CASSSRTETNEKLFF
CDR3 DNA: TGTGCCAGCAGTTCCCGGACAGAGACTAATGAAAAACTGTTTTTT

clone size: .
J gene: TRBJ2-1
V gene: TRBV14
D gene: TRBD2
CDR3 protein: CASSQAIYRPSGGSSSYNEQFF
CDR3 DNA: TGTGCCAGCAGCCAAGCAATTTACCGGCCTAGCGGGGGGTCTAGCTCCTACAATGAGCAGTTCTTC

clone size: .
J gene: TRBJ1-2
V gene: TRBV7-9
D gene: TRBD1
CDR3 protein: CASSLSDRFTYGYTF
CDR3 DNA: TGTGCCAGCAGCTTATCGGACAGGTTTACCTATGGCTACACCTTC

clone size: .
J gene: TRBJ2-2
V gene: TRBV2
D gene: .
CDR3 protein: CASRWTVFDGELFF
CDR3 DNA: TGTGCCAGCAGGTGGACAGTTTTTGACGGGGAGCTGTTTTTT

clone size: .
J gene: TRBJ2-3
V gene: TRBV5-4
D gene: TRBD1
CDR3 protein: CASSFYGTGTDTQYF
CDR3 DNA: TGTGCCAGCAGCTTTTACGGGACAGGCACAGATACGCAGTATTTT